Sequencing of this TCR beta chain was carried out in a study of T cell responses to AZD1222 COVID-19 vaccine. Study conclusions and caveats: Following two doses of AZD1222, Spike-specific TCR breadth and depth rose. Donor demographics were predominantly white British with a female majority; clonal diversity may be underestimated.

As for this clone: What it binds is not known.

V dropped 3 bases and J dropped 6 bases, with 5 bases sitting between them. Germline V CDR1 and CDR2: KGHSH, LQKENI. The CDR3 consists of 12 residues. Whether given at about 4 or about 12 weeks, second doses were pooled. The data were produced by immunoSEQ multiplex PCR, yet TCRdb's version contains in-frame clones alone and is incomplete. The sample shows about 150,000 clones, around 92% of them seen only once. This clonotype was sampled from an adult who received the AZD1222 COVID-19 vaccine. J is TRBJ2-2 and V is TRBV18, with a possible D match to TRBD1 (5 bases). The sequencing here drew on peripheral blood, taken 28 days after the second AZD1222 dose. The chain's CDR3 is CASSPRAGELFF. CDR3 nucleotides: TGTGCCAGCTCACCCAGGGCCGGGGAGCTGTTTTTT.